A single sample gave rise to the 27 T cell receptor beta chains below, sequenced in a study of cytomegalovirus exposure and HLA in healthy donors. TCRdb keeps only in-frame clones here, not all; method: immunoSEQ multiplex PCR. The profile shows around 230,000 clones, 70% to 90% of them singletons. The sequenced material came from PBMCs. These TCRs come from a woman aged 25 to 39 in good health and CMV-seropositive.

The chain uses TRBV2 and TRBJ2-1; a weak D match, TRBD2 (5 bases). CDR3 length equals 13 residues. CDR1 is SNHLY, CDR2 FYNNEI, per germline. V lost 7 bases, J lost 6 bases, and 13 bases lay in between. For the CDR3, the DNA is TGTGCCAGCATTAGGACTGGCCTCAATGAGCAGTTCTTC. This codes for CASIRTGLNEQFF.

The chain combines TRBV5-1 with TRBJ2-2, with 8 bases identical to TRBD1. The CDR3 totals 15 residues. V was clipped by 4 bases and J by 4 bases; unmatched bases: 6. Germline assignment: CDR1 SGHRS and CDR2 YFSETQ. The CDR3 region is CASSPGQDFTGELFF. DNA for the CDR3: TGCGCCAGCAGCCCGGGACAGGACTTCACCGGGGAGCTGTTTTTT.

The gene calls are TRBV9 and TRBJ2-1; perhaps TRBD2 as D (6 bases). The CDR3 is 14 amino acids. The germline CDR1 and CDR2 sequences are SGDLS and YYNGEE. The V gene lost 1 base and the J gene lost 15 bases, with 20 bases spanning the gap. The CDR3: CASSVSIAGSNPFF. The CDR3 coding sequence is TGTGCCAGCAGCGTATCGATAGCCGGGAGTAATCCGTTCTTC.

The V call is TRBV9, the J call TRBJ2-3; 14 bases fit TRBD2. CDR3 length: 13 residues. Germline V gene data show CDR1 as SGDLS and CDR2 as YYNGEE. The junction had 6 bases not matched to a gene; V was cut back by 3 bases and J by 15 bases. The CDR3 here is CASSEGTSGRQYF. As DNA, the CDR3 is TGTGCCAGCAGCGAGGGGACTAGCGGGAGACAATATTTT.

The chain carries TRBV4-1 and TRBJ2-3, with D possibly matching TRBD2 (6 bases). The CDR3 is made up of 21 amino acids. V dropped 1 base and J dropped 2 bases, with 28 bases sitting between them. Germline lookup yields CDR1 MGHRA and CDR2 YSYEKL. In nucleotides, the CDR3 is TGCGCCAGCAGCCAAGTTTTCACCACTCTCGGGGGAGCCGATATCACAGATACGCAGTATTTT. This codes for CASSQVFTTLGGADITDTQYF.

The chain combines TRBV29-1 with TRBJ2-5; the match to TRBD2 covers 8 bases. The junction had 10 bases not matched to a gene; V was cut back by 7 bases and J by 6 bases. The CDR3 has 13 residues. Germline CDR1 SQVTM, CDR2 ANQGSEA. CDR3 loop: CSADGTGGKTQYF. CDR3 DNA sequence: TGCAGCGCAGATGGGACGGGGGGGAAGACCCAGTACTTC.

The V call is TRBV6-6, the J call TRBJ2-7, with D perhaps TRBD1 (7 bases). This CDR3 contains 15 residues. V was pared by 6 bases and J by 3 bases, with 18 bases between. Germline-derived CDR1 and CDR2 are MNHNY and SVGAGI (reference sequence). CDR3 residues: CASRTQGGMVYEQYF. For the CDR3, the DNA is TGTGCCAGCAGAACTCAGGGGGGTATGGTCTACGAGCAGTACTTC.

This sequence joins TRBV2 and TRBJ2-2, with 9 bases fitting TRBD2. CDR1 and CDR2 from the germline V gene are SNHLY and FYNNEI. The CDR3 is 16 amino acids. The V and J ends lost 5 bases and 6 bases, in that order; junction bases with no gene match: 10. The CDR3 region has the DNA TGTGCCAGCAGTCCCCGCGGGAGGGCAGGAGCCGGGGAGCTGTTTTTT. Amino acids: CASSPRGRAGAGELFF.

This chain links TRBV5-1 with TRBJ1-1; possibly TRBD1 for D (5 bases). Germline V CDR1 and CDR2: SGHRS, YFSETQ. Between the trimmed V and J ends, which lost 0 bases and 1 base, there was a span of 7 bases. This CDR3 region has 14 residues. The CDR3 sequence: CASSLGTGNTEAFF. CDR3 sequence (DNA): TGCGCCAGCAGCTTGGGAACAGGGAACACTGAAGCTTTCTTT.

V gene TRBV29-1 combines with J gene TRBJ2-7; a weak D match, TRBD2 (5 bases). The ends were cut back, 6 bases at V and 3 bases at J, with 9 bases in the middle. Germline V gene sequence: CDR1 SQVTM, CDR2 ANQGSEA. This CDR3 is built from 11 residues. CDR3 region: CSVEDFYEQYF. The CDR3 DNA reads TGCAGCGTCGAGGACTTCTACGAGCAGTACTTC.

The chain carries TRBV13 and TRBJ1-2, with a possible D match to TRBD1 (5 bases). The V gene lost 3 bases and the J gene lost 8 bases, with 13 bases spanning the gap. Germline V CDR1 and CDR2: PRHDT, FYEKMQ (reference sequence). The CDR3 is made up of 13 amino acids. The CDR3 DNA follows: TGTGCCAGCAGCTTGGGGGGGTGGTCGGGCTACACCTTC. This codes for CASSLGGWSGYTF.

The rearrangement uses TRBV5-8 and TRBJ2-1; 9 bases line up with TRBD2. The CDR3 totals 15 residues. Losses at the gene ends were 4 bases for V and 4 bases for J; bases not matched to a gene: 6. The germline V gene has CDR1 SGHTS and CDR2 YDEGEE. CDR3 nucleotide sequence: TGTGCCAGCAGCCCGACTAGCGGCACTTACAATGAGCAGTTCTTC. Protein sequence: CASSPTSGTYNEQFF.

The chain has TRBV28 and TRBJ2-1; 11 bases are shared with TRBD2. J gave up 8 bases and V 6 bases, and 6 bases lay outside the gene matches. The CDR3 extends over 14 amino acids. CDR1 and CDR2 from the germline V gene are MDHEN and SYDVKM. The CDR3 loop reads CASSLAGGQDEQFF. In DNA form, the CDR3 reads TGTGCCAGCAGCCTAGCGGGAGGTCAGGATGAGCAGTTCTTC.

This clone was counted ten times or more. The chain combines TRBV11-2 with TRBJ1-2; 7 nucleotides line up with TRBD1. Trimming at V came to 0 bases and at J to 7 bases, leaving 8 bases not matched to a gene. Germline V gene sequence: CDR1 SGHAT, CDR2 FQNNGV. This CDR3 has 15 amino acids. The CDR3 bases are TGTGCCAGCAGCTTAGATCGAGGGGGCCGAGGTGGCTACACCTTC. It specifies CASSLDRGGRGGYTF.

The chain combines TRBV5-1 with TRBJ2-3; 10 bases line up with TRBD2. The CDR3 contains 16 residues. The trim removed 2 bases at V and 5 bases at J, leaving 8 bases unmatched. Per the germline V gene, CDR1 is SGHRS and CDR2 is YFSETQ. The CDR3 sequence is CASSFGLAEGVDTQYF. The DNA of the CDR3 is TGCGCCAGCAGCTTCGGACTAGCGGAGGGGGTAGATACGCAGTATTTT.

J is TRBJ2-5 and V is TRBV5-1, with D possibly matching TRBD1 (5 bases). Trimming removed 3 bases from V and 3 bases from J, with 12 bases in between. Germline CDR1 SGHRS, CDR2 YFSETQ. The CDR3 runs to 14 residues. This chain's CDR3 is CASSSLSQEETQYF. DNA for the CDR3: TGCGCCAGCAGCTCGCTTTCACAGGAAGAGACCCAGTACTTC.

In this sample, this clone turned up once. The chain has TRBV5-1 and TRBJ2-5; perhaps TRBD2 as D (6 bases). V lost 3 bases, J lost 0 bases, and 12 bases lay in between. The germline CDR1 and CDR2 sequences are SGHRS and YFSETQ. The CDR3 length is 15 residues. For the CDR3, the DNA is TGCGCCAGCAGCTCGGAACTAGCAAACCAAGAGACCCAGTACTTC. Translating it yields CASSSELANQETQYF.

This clone is deemed medium-sized. The chain has TRBV19 and TRBJ2-1, with D hard to call. The CDR3 covers 14 residues. V lost 6 bases, J lost 0 bases, and 9 bases lay in between. The germline V gene has CDR1 LNHDA and CDR2 SQIVND (reference sequence). CDR3 sequence: CASRRPSSYNEQFF. For the CDR3, the DNA is TGTGCCAGTAGACGACCTAGCTCCTACAATGAGCAGTTCTTC.

The table lists this clone with a few counts. The chain joins TRBV19 to TRBJ1-2, with D perhaps matching TRBD1 (6 bases). Per the germline V gene, CDR1 is LNHDA and CDR2 is SQIVND (reference sequence). The CDR3 extends over 17 amino acids. Deletions cut 3 bases from V and 1 base from J, with 18 bases between. The CDR3 region is CASSIGWTASNNYGYTF. DNA for the CDR3: TGTGCCAGTAGTATCGGTTGGACAGCCTCTAATAACTATGGCTACACCTTC. The variable domain in full, with the rest retrieved from reference TRBV19 and TRBJ1-2, is DGGITQSPKYLFRKEGQNVTLSCEQNLNHDAMYWYRQDPGQGLRLIYYSQIVNDFQKGDIAEGYSVSREKKESFPLTVTSAQKNPTAFYLCASSIGWTASNNYGYTFGSGTRLTVV.

This chain uses TRBV27 with TRBJ2-7; weak D call: TRBD2 (6 bases). The CDR3 sequence is 19 residues long. The germline CDR1 and CDR2 sequences are MNHEY and SMNVEV (reference sequence). Trimming removed 5 bases at V and 2 bases at J, with 28 bases between. For the CDR3, the DNA is TGTGCCAGCAGTCCCCAGCCCCGATCTAGCGAGAGATCCCCCTACGAGCAGTACTTC. Amino acids: CASSPQPRSSERSPYEQYF.

V and J are TRBV19 and TRBJ2-1; a weak D match, TRBD2 (6 bases). The V end was cut by 0 bases, the J end by 5 bases, with 20 bases between. Germline V gene sequence: CDR1 LNHDA, CDR2 SQIVND (reference sequence). The CDR3 sequence is 18 residues long. The CDR3 nucleotides are TGTGCCAGTAGTATAGATTTTTGGGGAGGAAAACCAAACAATGAGCAGTTCTTC. The encoded protein is CASSIDFWGGKPNNEQFF.

The V call is TRBV9, the J call TRBJ2-5; 8 nucleotides agree with TRBD1. Per the germline V gene, CDR1 is SGDLS and CDR2 is YYNGEE. The CDR3 sequence is 15 residues long. The V and J ends lost 3 bases and 0 bases, in that order; junction bases with no gene match: 4. The chain's CDR3 is CASSAGGAYQETQYF. The CDR3 coding sequence is TGTGCCAGCAGCGCAGGGGGCGCATACCAAGAGACCCAGTACTTC.

The chain carries TRBV5-1 and TRBJ1-4; D gene unclear. The CDR3 runs 15 residues. The V end was cut by 4 bases, the J end by 0 bases, with 10 bases between. CDR1 is SGHRS, CDR2 YFSETQ, per germline. CDR3 protein: CASSPRSATNEKLFF. The DNA for the CDR3 is TGCGCCAGCAGCCCGCGGTCGGCAACTAATGAAAAACTGTTTTTT.

This clone was counted only a few times. The CDR3 bases are TGTGCCAGCACCATGGGTGGCTGGGAGCCGAACACCGGGGAGCTGTTTTTT. It yields the protein CASTMGGWEPNTGELFF. The chain uses TRBV11-2 and TRBJ2-2; D might be TRBD2 (5 bases). The CDR3 runs to 17 residues. Germline V gene sequence: CDR1 SGHAT, CDR2 FQNNGV. Trimming left V 7 bases short and J 0 bases short, with 18 bases between.

The gene calls are TRBV7-9 and TRBJ2-3, with D possibly TRBD1 on 5 matching bases. With 5 bases removed from V and 4 bases from J, the gap between germline ends came to 19 bases. CDR1 SEHNR and CDR2 FQNEAQ come from the germline V gene (reference sequence). CDR3 size: 16 residues. Here the CDR3 DNA reads TGTGCCAGCAGCGCGAGAAGGGGCTCGGGCTCAGATACGCAGTATTTT. Translating gives CASSARRGSGSDTQYF.

Here the CDR3 reads CASSLEAGIPPEAFF. In DNA form, the CDR3 reads TGCGCCAGCAGCCTGGAGGCAGGGATCCCCCCTGAAGCTTTCTTT. The V call is TRBV5-1, the J call TRBJ1-1, with D possibly matching TRBD1 (5 bases). The CDR3 consists of 15 residues. CDR1 and CDR2 from the germline V gene are SGHRS and YFSETQ. The V gene lost 4 bases and the J gene lost 6 bases, with 19 bases spanning the gap.

The CDR3 region has the DNA TGTGCCAGTAGTACGGGGAGCGGTCAGCCCCAGCATTTT. Encoded protein: CASSTGSGQPQHF. The gene calls are TRBV19 and TRBJ1-5; no definite D call. V was cut by 4 bases and J by 6 bases, with 10 bases left in between. The germline V gene encodes CDR1 LNHDA and CDR2 SQIVND (reference sequence). CDR3 size: 13 residues.